This T cell receptor (beta chain) was identified in a study of cytomegalovirus exposure and HLA in healthy donors. Study-level findings and limits: Researchers reported in a later analysis that a missense DCLRE1C variant was tied to TCR beta V- and J-gene trimming.

J was trimmed by 1 base and V by 1 base; bases with no gene match: 10. Germline V lookup: CDR1 LGHNA, CDR2 YSLEER. The CDR3 consists of 18 residues. The PCR ran on 60 Vbeta and 13 Jbeta primers. Libraries were prepared by immunoSEQ multiplex PCR; TCRdb keeps only in-frame clonotypes and omits some of them. The sample holds approximately 130,000 clones, approximately 10% seen once. A note on this clone: Antigen unknown.

This rearrangement joins TRBV4-3 to TRBJ2-5; 9 bases line up with TRBD2. The sequenced sample consisted of PBMCs. This receptor was taken from a woman aged 40 to 55 in good health and CMV-seropositive. CDR3 sequence reads: CASSQGGIAGATQETQYF. In DNA, the CDR3 is TGCGCCAGCAGCCAAGGAGGTATAGCGGGGGCCACCCAAGAGACCCAGTACTTC.